By frequency, the clone carrying this TCR beta chain is medium-sized (0.01 to 0.1%). The antigen remains unidentified. The sample belongs to a study of human CD8 memory T cell subsets. Study conclusions and caveats: Precursor exhausted T cells appeared less diverse than stem-like memory T cells according to Chao1 estimates. In terms of chain coverage, this study sequenced T cell receptor beta chains exclusively.

Construction of TCR beta libraries was accomplished by means of UMI-labeled 5' RACE. Per the original methods: From 3,000 to 18,000 functional CDR3 beta clonotypes were held in each TCR beta library. Following a re-call of the 5' RACE reads, TCRdb has one entry per CDR3 protein and lacks DNA. The V and J calls and clone size come from TCRdb's table, not from the authors' own analysis. In total, the table holds around 4,300 distinct CDR3 sequences. Germline V gene sequence: CDR1 MDHEN, CDR2 SYDVKM. CDR3 length: 14 amino acids. The starting material, duplicate vials of under 190,000 sorted CD8+ T cells per subset, provided the RNA.

The genes are TRBV28 and TRBJ2-2; TCRdb picks TRBD2, but there is no DNA to check that call. This TCR was sampled from a human donor in good health. Sequencing used CD8+ T cells from PBMCs. The CDR3 here is CASQRESNTGELFF.